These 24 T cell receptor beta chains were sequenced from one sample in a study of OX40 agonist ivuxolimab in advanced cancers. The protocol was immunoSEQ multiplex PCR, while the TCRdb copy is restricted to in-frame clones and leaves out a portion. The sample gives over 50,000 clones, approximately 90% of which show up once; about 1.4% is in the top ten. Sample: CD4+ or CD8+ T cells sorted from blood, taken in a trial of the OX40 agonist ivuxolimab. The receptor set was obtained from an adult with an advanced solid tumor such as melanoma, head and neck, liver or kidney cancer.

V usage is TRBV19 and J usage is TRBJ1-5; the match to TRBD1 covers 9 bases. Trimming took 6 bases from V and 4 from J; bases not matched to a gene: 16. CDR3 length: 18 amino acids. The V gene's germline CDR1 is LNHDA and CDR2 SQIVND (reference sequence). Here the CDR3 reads CASSPGRRRQGGNQPQHF. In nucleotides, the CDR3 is TGTGCCAGTAGCCCTGGCCGACGGCGACAGGGGGGAAATCAGCCCCAGCATTTT. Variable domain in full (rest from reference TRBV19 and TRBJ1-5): DGGITQSPKYLFRKEGQNVTLSCEQNLNHDAMYWYRQDPGQGLRLIYYSQIVNDFQKGDIAEGYSVSREKKESFPLTVTSAQKNPTAFYLCASSPGRRRQGGNQPQHFGDGTRLSIL.

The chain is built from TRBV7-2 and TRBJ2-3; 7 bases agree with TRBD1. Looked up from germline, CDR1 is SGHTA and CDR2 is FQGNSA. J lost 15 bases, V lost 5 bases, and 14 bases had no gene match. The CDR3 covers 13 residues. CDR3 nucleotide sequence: TGTGCCAGCAGCCCTCTTGGCTTGACAGGGTTATATTTT. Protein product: CASSPLGLTGLYF.

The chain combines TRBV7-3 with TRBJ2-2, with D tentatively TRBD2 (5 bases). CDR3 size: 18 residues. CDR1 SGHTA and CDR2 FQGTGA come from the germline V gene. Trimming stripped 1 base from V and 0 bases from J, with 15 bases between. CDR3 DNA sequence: TGTGCCAGCAGCTTAAACGGTCCGGGAAGGTCGAACACCGGGGAGCTGTTTTTT. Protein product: CASSLNGPGRSNTGELFF.

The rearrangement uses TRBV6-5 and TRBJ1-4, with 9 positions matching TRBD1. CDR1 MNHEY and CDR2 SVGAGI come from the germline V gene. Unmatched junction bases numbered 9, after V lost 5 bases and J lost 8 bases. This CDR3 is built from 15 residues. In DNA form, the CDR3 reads TGTGCCAGCAGTCCATCCGGGACAGGGCGCGAAAAACTGTTTTTT. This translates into CASSPSGTGREKLFF.

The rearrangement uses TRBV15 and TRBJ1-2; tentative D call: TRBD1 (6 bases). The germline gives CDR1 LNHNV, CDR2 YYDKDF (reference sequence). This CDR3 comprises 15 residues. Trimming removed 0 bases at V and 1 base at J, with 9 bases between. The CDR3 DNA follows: TGTGCCACCAGCAGAGAGCCAGGGGTTAACTATGGCTACACCTTC. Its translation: CATSREPGVNYGYTF.

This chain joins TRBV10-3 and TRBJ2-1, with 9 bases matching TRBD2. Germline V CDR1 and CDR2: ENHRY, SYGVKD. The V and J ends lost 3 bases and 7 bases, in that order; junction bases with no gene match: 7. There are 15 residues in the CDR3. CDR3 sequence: CAISDVGLAPNEQFF. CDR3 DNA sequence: TGTGCCATCAGTGACGTTGGACTAGCGCCAAATGAGCAGTTCTTC.

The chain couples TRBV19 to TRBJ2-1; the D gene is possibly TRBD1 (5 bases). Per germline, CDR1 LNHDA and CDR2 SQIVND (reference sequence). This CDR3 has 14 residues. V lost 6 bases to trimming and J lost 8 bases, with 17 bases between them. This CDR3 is CASSLGQGKDEQFF. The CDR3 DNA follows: TGTGCCAGTAGCCTTGGGCAGGGTAAAGATGAGCAGTTCTTC.

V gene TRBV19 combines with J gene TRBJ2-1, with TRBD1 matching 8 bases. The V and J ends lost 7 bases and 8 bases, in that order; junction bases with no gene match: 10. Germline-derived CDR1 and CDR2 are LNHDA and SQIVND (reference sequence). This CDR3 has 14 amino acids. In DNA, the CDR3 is TGTGCCAGTAACAGCGGACAGGGATTTTATGAGCAGTTCTTC. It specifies CASNSGQGFYEQFF.

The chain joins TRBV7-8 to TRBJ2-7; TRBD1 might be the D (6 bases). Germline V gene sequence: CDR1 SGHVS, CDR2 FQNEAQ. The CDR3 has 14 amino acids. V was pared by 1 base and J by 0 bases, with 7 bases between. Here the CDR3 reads CASSLGTASYEQYF. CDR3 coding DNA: TGTGCCAGCAGCTTAGGGACAGCCTCCTACGAGCAGTACTTC.

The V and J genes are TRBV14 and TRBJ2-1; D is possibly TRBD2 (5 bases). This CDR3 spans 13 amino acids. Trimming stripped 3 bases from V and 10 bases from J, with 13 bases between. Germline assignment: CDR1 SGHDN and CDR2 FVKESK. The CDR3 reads CASSQDAGREQFF. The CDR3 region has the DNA TGTGCCAGCAGCCAGGACGCGGGTAGGGAGCAGTTCTTC.

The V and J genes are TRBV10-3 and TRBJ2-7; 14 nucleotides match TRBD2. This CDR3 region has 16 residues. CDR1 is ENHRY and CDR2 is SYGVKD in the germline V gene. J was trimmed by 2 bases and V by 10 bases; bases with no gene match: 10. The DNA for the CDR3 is TGTGCCACTCGGACTAGCGGGGGGTTCGGCACCTACGAGCAGTACTTC. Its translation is CATRTSGGFGTYEQYF.

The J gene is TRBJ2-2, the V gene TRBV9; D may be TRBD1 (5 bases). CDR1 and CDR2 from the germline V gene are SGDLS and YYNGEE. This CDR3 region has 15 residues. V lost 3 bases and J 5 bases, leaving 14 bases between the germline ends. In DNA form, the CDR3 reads TGTGCCAGCAGCGCACAGGACCGACTTACCGGGGAGCTGTTTTTT. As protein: CASSAQDRLTGELFF.

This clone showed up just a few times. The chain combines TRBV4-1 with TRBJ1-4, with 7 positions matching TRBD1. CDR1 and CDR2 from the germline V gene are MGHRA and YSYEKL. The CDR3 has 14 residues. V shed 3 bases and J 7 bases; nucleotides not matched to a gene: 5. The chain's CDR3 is CASSQPTGREKLFF. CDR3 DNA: TGCGCCAGCAGCCAGCCGACAGGGCGTGAAAAACTGTTTTTT.

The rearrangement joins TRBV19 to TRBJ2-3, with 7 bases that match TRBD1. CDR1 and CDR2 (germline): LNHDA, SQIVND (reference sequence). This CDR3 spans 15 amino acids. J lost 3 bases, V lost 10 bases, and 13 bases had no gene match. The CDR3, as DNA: TGTGCCACCCTTCCACAGGGGCGCACGACAGATACGCAGTATTTT. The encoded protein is CATLPQGRTTDTQYF.

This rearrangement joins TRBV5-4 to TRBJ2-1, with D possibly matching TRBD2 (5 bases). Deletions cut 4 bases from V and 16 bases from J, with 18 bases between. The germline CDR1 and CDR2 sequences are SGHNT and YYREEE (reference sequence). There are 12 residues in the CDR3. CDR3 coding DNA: TGTGCCAGCAGCCCCCGAGAGGGAAGCATCTTCTTC. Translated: CASSPREGSIFF.

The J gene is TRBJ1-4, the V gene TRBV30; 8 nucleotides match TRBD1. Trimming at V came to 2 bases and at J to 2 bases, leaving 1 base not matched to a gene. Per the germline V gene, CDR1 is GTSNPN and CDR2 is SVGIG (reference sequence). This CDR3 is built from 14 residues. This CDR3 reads CAWSRQGTNEKLFF. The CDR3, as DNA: TGTGCCTGGAGTAGACAGGGGACTAATGAAAAACTGTTTTTT.

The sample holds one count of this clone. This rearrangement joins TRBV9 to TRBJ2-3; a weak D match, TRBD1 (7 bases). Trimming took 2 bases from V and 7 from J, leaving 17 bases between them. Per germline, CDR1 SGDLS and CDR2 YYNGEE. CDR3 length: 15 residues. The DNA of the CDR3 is TGTGCCAGCAGCGTCGCCCCAGGGGGGAAGAATACGCAGTATTTT. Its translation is CASSVAPGGKNTQYF.

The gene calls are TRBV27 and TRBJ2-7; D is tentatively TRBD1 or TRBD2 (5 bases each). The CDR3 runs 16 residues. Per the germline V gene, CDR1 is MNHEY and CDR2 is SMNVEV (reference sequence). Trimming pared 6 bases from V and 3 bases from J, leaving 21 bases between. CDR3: CASSPARGAGGYEQYF. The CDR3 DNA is TGTGCCAGCAGCCCCGCACGAGGGGCGGGTGGCTACGAGCAGTACTTC.

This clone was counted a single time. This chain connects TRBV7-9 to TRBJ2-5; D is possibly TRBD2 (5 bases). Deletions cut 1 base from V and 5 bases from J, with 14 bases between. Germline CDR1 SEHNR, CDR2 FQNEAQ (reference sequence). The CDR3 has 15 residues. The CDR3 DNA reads TGTGCCAGCAGCTTAGGAGGGTCCGCCGGGGAGACCCAGTACTTC. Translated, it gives CASSLGGSAGETQYF.

The CDR3 region is CASSYSDRGYGYTF. In DNA form, the CDR3 reads TGTGCCAGCAGTTACTCGGACAGGGGCTATGGCTACACCTTC. The chain has TRBV6-5 and TRBJ1-2; 9 positions match TRBD1. CDR1 is MNHEY, CDR2 SVGAGI, per germline. The CDR3 runs to 14 residues. V lost 0 bases and J lost 4; bases outside the gene matches: 0.

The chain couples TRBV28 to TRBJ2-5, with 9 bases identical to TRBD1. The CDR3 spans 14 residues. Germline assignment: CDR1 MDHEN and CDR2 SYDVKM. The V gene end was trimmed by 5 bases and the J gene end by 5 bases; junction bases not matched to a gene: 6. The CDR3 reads CASSPGDRVETQYF. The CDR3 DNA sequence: TGTGCCAGCAGTCCCGGGGACAGGGTTGAGACCCAGTACTTC.

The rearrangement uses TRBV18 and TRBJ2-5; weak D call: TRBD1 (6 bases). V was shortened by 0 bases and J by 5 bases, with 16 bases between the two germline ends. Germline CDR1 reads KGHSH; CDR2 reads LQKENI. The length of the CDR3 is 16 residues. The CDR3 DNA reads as TGTGCCAGCTCACCACCGGCCAGGGGCGCCTTGGAGACCCAGTACTTC. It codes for CASSPPARGALETQYF.

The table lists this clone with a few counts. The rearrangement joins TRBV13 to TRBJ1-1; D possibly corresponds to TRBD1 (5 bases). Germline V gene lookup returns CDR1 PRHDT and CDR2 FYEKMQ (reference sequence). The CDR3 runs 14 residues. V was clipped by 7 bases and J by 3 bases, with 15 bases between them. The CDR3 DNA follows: TGTGCCAGCAACAACCGGGGCCGGGACACTGAAGCTTTCTTT. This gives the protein CASNNRGRDTEAFF.

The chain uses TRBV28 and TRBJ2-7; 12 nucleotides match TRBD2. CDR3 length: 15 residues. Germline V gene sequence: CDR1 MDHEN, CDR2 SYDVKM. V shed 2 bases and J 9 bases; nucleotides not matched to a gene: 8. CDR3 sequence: CASSLVLAGGLGQYF. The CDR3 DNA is TGTGCCAGCAGTTTAGTTCTAGCGGGAGGGCTAGGGCAGTACTTC. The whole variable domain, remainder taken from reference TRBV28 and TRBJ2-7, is DVKVTQSSRYLVKRTGEKVFLECVQDMDHENMFWYRQDPGLGLRLIYFSYDVKMKEKGDIPEGYSVSREKKERFSLILESASTNQTSMYLCASSLVLAGGLGQYFGPGTRLTVT.